The 24 T cell receptor beta chains in this list originate from one sample, sequenced in a study of T cells in Graves' hyperthyroidism and ophthalmopathy. Amplified regions were TCR beta CDR3 sequences from RNA transcripts. TCR CDR3 underwent first-round RT-PCR with the HTBI primer set. TCRdb re-analysed the multiplex PCR reads in MiXCR, keeping a single row per CDR3 protein. This sample yields 75,000 to 100,000 distinct CDR3 sequences, of which over 50% are seen a single time; roughly 29% belongs to the top ten. Sequencing input: blood. The source is a woman aged 40 to 50 with Graves' hyperthyroidism.

This clonotype was seen more than once but under ten times. The chain couples TRBV2 to TRBJ1-5; D remains unclear. This CDR3 is built from 15 residues. Trimming took 3 bases from V and 11 from J, leaving 20 bases between them. The germline V gene encodes CDR1 SNHLY and CDR2 FYNNEI. CDR3 sequence (DNA): TGTGCCAGCAGTGACCAGCGGGAGGACCAAGAGACCCAGCATTTT. Protein product: CASSDQREDQETQHF. Together with reference TRBV2 and TRBJ1-5, the CDR3 gives the full variable domain: EPEVTQTPSHQVTQMGQEVILRCVPISNHLYFYWYRQILGQKVEFLVSFYNNEISEKSEIFDDQFSVERPDGSNFTLKIRSTKLEDSAMYFCASSDQREDQETQHFGDGTRLSIL.

This chain connects TRBV6-1 to TRBJ2-3; TRBD2 agrees at 7 bases. Per the germline V gene, CDR1 is MNHNS and CDR2 is SASEGT. The CDR3 runs 15 residues. Trimming at V came to 7 bases and at J to 2 bases, leaving 9 bases not matched to a gene. As DNA, the CDR3 is TGTGCCAGCAAGGGCGGAACTAGCGACACAGATACGCAGTATTTT. It specifies CASKGGTSDTDTQYF.

At least ten counts were recorded for this clonotype. The CDR3 spells CASSFSDRRTEAFF. In DNA form, the CDR3 reads TGTGCCAGCAGTTTTTCCGACCGGAGGACTGAAGCTTTCTTT. V is TRBV12-3 or TRBV12-4 and J is TRBJ1-1, with no clear D. The V and J ends lost 3 bases and 5 bases respectively, with 13 bases between them. CDR3 length equals 14 residues.

This clonotype was recorded only once. V usage is TRBV7-9 and J usage is TRBJ1-2; 10 bases fit TRBD1. V shed 5 bases and J 1 base; nucleotides not matched to a gene: 1. Germline V gene data show CDR1 as SEHNR and CDR2 as FQNEAQ (reference sequence). This CDR3 contains 14 residues. CDR3 sequence (DNA): TGTGCCAGCAGCCGGACAGGGGGTAACTATGGCTACACCTTC. Its protein is CASSRTGGNYGYTF.

The chain joins TRBV9 to TRBJ1-2; TRBD1 agrees at 7 bases. CDR3 length: 14 amino acids. Germline V lookup: CDR1 SGDLS, CDR2 YYNGEE. Here the CDR3 DNA reads TGTGCTCCCATGCGGGGGACAGCTAACTATGGCTACACCTTC. Its translation: CAPMRGTANYGYTF.

This clonotype has ten or more counts. The chain has TRBV29-1 and TRBJ1-2; D uncertain. V was pared by 3 bases and J by 8 bases, with 13 bases between. This CDR3 has 12 residues. Germline assignment: CDR1 SQVTM and CDR2 ANQGSEA. This chain's CDR3 is CSVEPGKEGYTF. As DNA, the CDR3 is TGCAGCGTTGAGCCTGGGAAGGAAGGCTACACCTTC.

In regard to this clonotype: A read error may explain this, as a much larger clone is one base away. This chain uses TRBV7-2 with TRBJ1-2, with D perhaps matching TRBD1 (5 bases). Germline V gives CDR1 SGHTA, CDR2 FQGNSA. This CDR3 region has 13 residues. The CDR3 loop is CASGLGLAGPLTF. CDR3 sequence (DNA): TGTGCCAGCGGCTTAGGTTTGGCGGGACCCCTCACCTTC.

This chain connects TRBV29-1 to TRBJ2-5, with D possibly TRBD1 on 5 matching bases. This CDR3 has 12 amino acids. Germline V gene sequence: CDR1 SQVTM, CDR2 ANQGSEA. V dropped 4 bases and J dropped 5 bases, with 11 bases sitting between them. As DNA, the CDR3 is TGCAGCGTTGCTGGGGCGCGGGAGACCCAGTACTTC. Its protein is CSVAGARETQYF.

V and J are TRBV20-1 and TRBJ1-5; D is undetermined. Per the germline V gene, CDR1 is DFQATT and CDR2 is SNEGSKA (reference sequence). The CDR3 extends over 11 amino acids. V was clipped by 6 bases and J by 14 bases, with 17 bases between them. The CDR3 loop reads CSATSGSYEHF. The CDR3 DNA follows: TGCAGTGCCACTAGCGGGAGCTACGAGCATTTT.

The table lists this clonotype with many counts. The genes are TRBV7-9 and TRBJ1-2; no reliable D call. V lost 0 bases, J lost 7 bases, and 12 bases lay in between. CDR3 length: 14 amino acids. CDR1 and CDR2 from the germline V gene are SEHNR and FQNEAQ (reference sequence). The CDR3 sequence is CASSLAVVRGGYTF. Here the CDR3 DNA reads TGTGCCAGCAGCTTAGCAGTGGTTCGGGGTGGCTACACCTTC.

The chain combines TRBV29-1 with TRBJ2-7; D may be TRBD2 (6 bases). Germline V lookup: CDR1 SQVTM, CDR2 ANQGSEA. Trimming stripped 4 bases from V and 6 bases from J, with 10 bases between. This CDR3 has 11 residues. CDR3 coding DNA: TGCAGCGTTGCGGGAGCGGGCGAGCAGTACTTC. It encodes CSVAGAGEQYF.

This CDR3 is CASSRQGTETQYF. Written as DNA, the CDR3 is TGTGCCAGCAGCCGACAGGGCACAGAGACCCAGTACTTC. The chain is built from TRBV7-9 and TRBJ2-5; 7 positions match TRBD1. V lost 5 bases, J lost 4 bases, and 4 bases stayed unmatched. The CDR3 totals 13 residues. Germline V gene lookup returns CDR1 SEHNR and CDR2 FQNEAQ (reference sequence).

DNA of the CDR3: TGTGCCAGCAGTGACTCAGGGGGCGAAAAACTGTTTTTT. Residues: CASSDSGGEKLFF. The chain recombines TRBV12-3 or TRBV12-4 with TRBJ1-4; 8 nucleotides line up with TRBD1. Unmatched junction bases numbered 4, after V lost 5 bases and J lost 8 bases. The CDR3 contains 13 residues.

The chain uses TRBV10-3 and TRBJ2-7; D perhaps matches TRBD2 (5 bases). Germline loops: CDR1 ENHRY, CDR2 SYGVKD. The CDR3 has 15 amino acids. The ends were cut back, 6 bases at V and 3 bases at J, with 18 bases in the middle. The CDR3 sequence: CAIRPSRTAGYEQYF. The CDR3 DNA is TGTGCCATCAGACCCTCGCGAACCGCGGGCTACGAGCAGTACTTC.

The CDR3 DNA sequence: TGCAGTGCACCCCACAACAAGTATCCCTACAATGAGCAGTTCTTC. This sequence encodes CSAPHNKYPYNEQFF. J is TRBJ2-1 and V is TRBV20-1; D is unresolved. Trimming stripped 6 bases from V and 2 bases from J, with 17 bases between. The CDR3 length is 15 residues. Germline values: CDR1 DFQATT, CDR2 SNEGSKA (reference sequence).

J is TRBJ2-6 and V is TRBV7-2; D could derive from TRBD1 or TRBD2 (5 bases each). V shed 3 bases and J shed 4 bases, with 10 bases lying between them. Germline CDR1 and CDR2: SGHTA and FQGNSA. The CDR3 has 15 amino acids. This chain's CDR3 is CASSFGGAGANVLTF. CDR3 nucleotide sequence: TGTGCCAGCAGCTTTGGGGGAGCCGGGGCCAACGTCCTGACTTTC.

V gene TRBV7-9 combines with J gene TRBJ2-7; D uncertain. CDR3 length: 12 amino acids. CDR1 and CDR2 from the germline V gene are SEHNR and FQNEAQ (reference sequence). V gave up 5 bases and J gave up 2 bases, with 7 bases separating them. The CDR3 nucleotides are TGTGCCAGCAGCAAAGGGACCTACGAGCAGTACTTC. It codes for CASSKGTYEQYF.

Comments on this clonotype: The germline gene is not matched at one end of the junction; a read error may be the cause. CDR3 region: CTSSSPSRDRYQETQYF. DNA of the CDR3: TGTACCAGCAGCTCCCCAAGCCGGGACAGGTACCAAGAGACCCAGTACTTC. This chain uses TRBV7-6 with TRBJ2-5, with 8 nucleotides matching TRBD1. Germline CDR1 SGHVS, CDR2 FNYEAQ. The CDR3 covers 17 residues.

In the case of this clonotype: One end of the junction is discordant with germline, which a read error may explain. The CDR3 sequence is CASSLSHLRYQETQYF. The CDR3 DNA is TGTGCCAGCAGTTTATCTCATCTCCGGTACCAAGAGACCCAGTACTTC. The chain is built from TRBV4-1 and TRBJ2-5; D call uncertain. In germline, CDR1 is MGHRA, CDR2 YSYEKL. CDR3 size: 16 residues.

This clonotype was observed a single time. J is TRBJ2-7 and V is TRBV6-1; TRBD2 matches at 15 bases. V shed 7 bases and J 3 bases; nucleotides not matched to a gene: 10. The CDR3 length is 17 residues. Germline-derived CDR1 and CDR2 are MNHNS and SASEGT. Written as DNA, the CDR3 is TGTGCCAGCAACCCCCTCGGACTAGCGGGAGGGTTCTACGAGCAGTACTTC. This sequence encodes CASNPLGLAGGFYEQYF.

This chain connects TRBV29-1 to TRBJ2-3; 8 bases map to TRBD2. The V segment lost 8 bases and the J segment 6 bases; nucleotides outside the gene matches: 4. The germline V gene has CDR1 SQVTM and CDR2 ANQGSEA. The CDR3 has 11 residues. The CDR3 here is CSTRLADTQYF. CDR3 bases: TGCAGCACCCGACTAGCGGATACGCAGTATTTT.

This clonotype was observed a few times. The rearrangement links TRBV29-1 to TRBJ1-1; D is unresolved. This CDR3 contains 12 residues. Trimming shortened V by 8 bases and J by 4 bases, and 14 bases separated the two germline ends. In germline, CDR1 is SQVTM, CDR2 ANQGSEA. This CDR3 is CSSDGWITEAFF. In nucleotides, the CDR3 is TGCAGCTCCGACGGCTGGATCACTGAAGCTTTCTTT.

This clonotype was detected only a few times. One end of the junction is discordant with germline, which a read error may explain. This chain links TRBV20-1 with TRBJ2-1; 8 nucleotides agree with TRBD2. CDR1 and CDR2 from the germline V gene are DFQATT and SNEGSKA (reference sequence). The CDR3 extends over 15 amino acids. The CDR3 here is CSALSSGRSYNEQFF. CDR3 nucleotide sequence: TGCAGTGCTCTATCCAGCGGGAGATCATACAATGAACAGTTCTTC.

V gene TRBV25-1 combines with J gene TRBJ2-7; no clear D gene. CDR1 is MGHDK, CDR2 SYGVNS, per germline. Deletions cut 8 bases from V and 5 bases from J, with 16 bases between. This CDR3 contains 13 residues. The CDR3 region has the DNA TGTGCCAGCCTTGAATGGTACGAGGACGAGCAGTACTTC. It specifies CASLEWYEDEQYF.